This entry describes one T cell receptor (beta chain). The data stem from a study of blood T cell repertoires in COVID-19. The wider study: Sites in the United States, Italy and Spain provided acute and convalescent COVID-19 samples. Sources were T cells, B-cell-depleted T cells, or PBMCs; the material itself was cDNA or gDNA.

Original methodology: Amplified reference gene primers provided the basis for estimating nucleated cell counts. Method: immunoSEQ multiplex PCR; TCRdb's copy keeps in-frame clones and lacks some. D and trimming come from the DNA, and the V and J calls and clone size come from that table. The sample lists approximately 230,000 clones, more than 70% occurring once. Germline CDR1 and CDR2: LGHNA and YSLEER. This CDR3 comprises 15 residues. The V end was cut by 2 bases, the J end by 0 bases, with 11 bases between. The sequenced sample consisted of peripheral blood. This chain connects TRBV4-3 to TRBJ2-7, with D perhaps matching TRBD2 (6 bases). This sequence originates from a woman aged 40 to 49 who had recovered from COVID-19. CDR3 in amino acids: CASSQTRGSSYEQYF. The CDR3 DNA follows: TGCGCCAGCAGCCAAACTCGGGGGAGCTCCTACGAGCAGTACTTC.